The 25 T cell receptor beta chains in this list originate from one sample, sequenced in a study of CD8 T cells in ankylosing spondylitis. A single record per CDR3 protein comes from TCRdb applying MiXCR to the 5' RACE reads. The sample carries 300,000 to 400,000 distinct CDR3 sequences, roughly 14% recorded once. What was sequenced was blood, either unsorted or a sorted T cell fraction (not recorded which). Every receptor here comes from a male donor with ankylosing spondylitis or in good health (not recorded which).

This clonotype was detected only a few times. V usage is TRBV27 and J usage is TRBJ2-5, with D unclear. Germline V gives CDR1 MNHEY, CDR2 SMNVEV (reference sequence). The length of the CDR3 is 14 residues. Between the trimmed V and J ends, which lost 3 bases and 4 bases, there was a span of 12 bases. The CDR3 DNA follows: TGTGCCAGCAGTTTGTCCTACGACGTAGAGACCCAGTACTTC. Its translation: CASSLSYDVETQYF.

This clonotype turned up a few times. The gene calls are TRBV21-1 and TRBJ2-3; TRBD1 was called by the table and not checked on the DNA. TRBV21-1 is designated a pseudogene. The CDR3 has 13 residues. In DNA form, the CDR3 reads TGTGCCAGCAGCAATGAGGTACAGGATGTTAGGTCCTTT. Translated: CASSNEVQDVRSF.

For this clonotype: Sequence at one end of the junction differs from germline and may be a read error. This rearrangement joins TRBV29-1 to TRBJ2-1; the match to TRBD2 covers 11 bases. This CDR3 is built from 14 residues. Looked up from germline, CDR1 is SQVTM and CDR2 is ANQGSEA. The CDR3 spells CSVEPSGRPSLVSF. The CDR3 DNA follows: TGCAGCGTTGAGCCTAGCGGGAGGCCGAGTCTTGTTTCCTTC.

The sample holds many counts of this clonotype. V usage is TRBV9 and J usage is TRBJ2-2; D remains ambiguous. V lost 3 bases and J 2 bases, leaving 14 bases between the germline ends. This CDR3 region has 16 residues. Germline V gene data show CDR1 as SGDLS and CDR2 as YYNGEE. In DNA, the CDR3 is TGTGCCAGCAGCGACTGGCCCTCCCGTAACACCGGGGAGCTGTTTTTT. This encodes CASSDWPSRNTGELFF.

This chain connects TRBV5-1 to TRBJ2-3; D is perhaps TRBD1 (6 bases). Trimming stripped 0 bases from V and 0 bases from J, with 11 bases between. Germline V CDR1 and CDR2: SGHRS, YFSETQ. This CDR3 is built from 16 residues. In DNA, the CDR3 is TGCGCCAGCAGCTTGGACCAGGACAGAAGCACAGATACGCAGTATTTT. Its protein product is CASSLDQDRSTDTQYF.

In its sample, this clonotype was seen many times. V gene TRBV5-1 combines with J gene TRBJ1-1; a weak D match, TRBD1 (5 bases). Germline CDR1 reads SGHRS; CDR2 reads YFSETQ. CDR3 length equals 14 residues. Trimming removed 4 bases from V and 6 bases from J, with 16 bases in between. The CDR3 loop reads CASSTGGAKAEAFF. In DNA form, the CDR3 reads TGCGCCAGCAGCACGGGGGGAGCTAAGGCTGAAGCTTTCTTT. Full variable domain (rest looked up from reference TRBV5-1 and TRBJ1-1): KAGVTQTPRYLIKTRGQQVTLSCSPISGHRSVSWYQQTPGQGLQFLFEYFSETQRNKGNFPGRFSGRQFSNSRSEMNVSTLELGDSALYLCASSTGGAKAEAFFGQGTRLTVV.

About this clonotype itself: A much larger clone differs by one base, so this may be a read error. This chain uses TRBV12-3 or TRBV12-4 with TRBJ2-1; 7 positions match TRBD2. The CDR3 extends over 13 amino acids. The ends lost 6 bases at V and 8 bases at J; junction bases unmatched: 7. CDR3 in DNA: TGTGCCAGCAGAGAGACTAGCAAGCATGAGCAGTTCTTC. Its protein is CASRETSKHEQFF.

This clonotype was seen many times. V is TRBV9 and J is TRBJ2-5, with D unresolved. Germline assignment: CDR1 SGDLS and CDR2 YYNGEE. CDR3 length equals 14 residues. V lost 0 bases and J 1 base, leaving 7 bases between the germline ends. The DNA of the CDR3 is TGTGCCAGCAGCGTAGAACTGGCCCAAGAGACCCAGTACTTC. Protein sequence: CASSVELAQETQYF.

This clonotype was observed a few times. The genes are TRBV20-1 and TRBJ2-2; D may correspond to TRBD1 or TRBD2 (5 bases each). V was clipped by 6 bases and J by 5 bases, with 16 bases between them. The CDR3 runs 14 residues. CDR1 is DFQATT, CDR2 SNEGSKA, per germline (reference sequence). CDR3 amino acids: CSARGERLTGELFF. The DNA of the CDR3 is TGCAGTGCGAGGGGAGAGCGGTTAACCGGGGAGCTGTTTTTT.

This clonotype was observed a handful of times. This sequence joins TRBV12-3 or TRBV12-4 and TRBJ2-7, with 7 nucleotides matching TRBD2. The CDR3 spans 16 residues. The ends lost 7 bases at V and 5 bases at J; junction bases unmatched: 17. Written as DNA, the CDR3 is TGTGCCAGCAATATGGGAGGGCAGGGTTATGCCCACGAGCAGTACTTC. It encodes CASNMGGQGYAHEQYF.

V is TRBV29-1 and J is TRBJ2-1; 7 nucleotides align to TRBD2. V lost 4 bases, J lost 4 bases, and 7 bases stayed unmatched. The CDR3 totals 14 residues. CDR1 and CDR2 from the germline V gene are SQVTM and ANQGSEA. In DNA, the CDR3 is TGCAGCGTTGTGTGGCTAGCGGATTACAATGAGCAGTTCTTC. This gives the protein CSVVWLADYNEQFF.

The rearrangement uses TRBV15 and TRBJ2-3, with 8 bases fitting TRBD2. The germline V gene has CDR1 LNHNV and CDR2 YYDKDF (reference sequence). The CDR3 is 16 residues long. J lost 1 base, V lost 0 bases, and 3 bases had no gene match. The CDR3 spells CATSRDGRGGTDTQYF. CDR3 sequence (DNA): TGTGCCACCAGCAGAGATGGGCGGGGGGGCACAGATACGCAGTATTTT.

This clonotype was observed a handful of times. The chain is built from TRBV4-2 and TRBJ2-3; D ambiguous. V was cut by 1 base and J by 0 bases, with 14 bases left in between. Germline V gene sequence: CDR1 LGHNA, CDR2 YNFKEQ. This CDR3 comprises 17 residues. The CDR3 coding sequence is TGTGCCAGCAGCCAAGTAGCCCAATCGGCTAGCACAGATACGCAGTATTTT. The encoded protein is CASSQVAQSASTDTQYF.

The rearrangement uses TRBV20-1 and TRBJ2-2; possibly TRBD1 for D (6 bases). CDR1 and CDR2 from the germline V gene are DFQATT and SNEGSKA (reference sequence). CDR3 length: 13 residues. V was trimmed by 1 base and J by 6 bases, leaving 9 bases between them. The CDR3 DNA sequence: TGCAGTGCTAGAGTCAACAGGGCCGGGGAGCTGTTTTTT. Protein: CSARVNRAGELFF.

A single count supports this clonotype. The rearrangement uses TRBV5-1 and TRBJ1-1; D remains ambiguous. The CDR3 sequence is 14 residues long. Germline CDR1 reads SGHRS; CDR2 reads YFSETQ. V lost 2 bases, J lost 0 bases, and 8 bases lay in between. The CDR3 coding sequence is TGCGCCAGCAGCTTTGAGGGTGTGAACACTGAAGCTTTCTTT. Protein sequence: CASSFEGVNTEAFF.

V gene TRBV6-1 combines with J gene TRBJ1-5; 8 nucleotides align to TRBD1. The V and J ends lost 7 bases and 2 bases, in that order; junction bases with no gene match: 10. The CDR3 totals 16 residues. Germline loops: CDR1 MNHNS, CDR2 SASEGT. CDR3: CASTPPGGVGNQPQHF. The CDR3 DNA reads as TGTGCCAGCACCCCTCCAGGGGGCGTCGGCAATCAGCCCCAGCATTTT.

There are many counts of this clonotype. The chain links TRBV10-3 to TRBJ1-2; 7 bases are a match to TRBD1. Germline V gives CDR1 ENHRY, CDR2 SYGVKD. V lost 6 bases, J lost 0 bases, and 7 bases stayed unmatched. The CDR3 is 15 residues long. The DNA for the CDR3 is TGTGCCATCAGGGCAGACAGGGCTTCTAACTATGGCTACACCTTC. Translating it yields CAIRADRASNYGYTF.

The chain employs TRBV3-1 and TRBJ2-5; 8 bases line up with TRBD1. This CDR3 is built from 15 residues. V shed 4 bases and J 4 bases; nucleotides not matched to a gene: 8. Germline CDR1 and CDR2: LGHDT and YNNKEL (reference sequence). CDR3 DNA: TGTGCCAGCAGCCCCTGGGACAGGCCGGGAGAGACCCAGTACTTC. Protein sequence: CASSPWDRPGETQYF.

This clonotype has just a few counts. J is TRBJ2-1 and V is TRBV9; 11 positions match TRBD2. The CDR3 runs to 16 residues. Trimming removed 0 bases from V and 8 bases from J; junction bases left unmatched: 7. Germline V gives CDR1 SGDLS, CDR2 YYNGEE. The CDR3 DNA sequence: TGTGCCAGCAGCGTAGTCCTAGCGGGAGGATTAGATGAGCAGTTCTTC. Its translation is CASSVVLAGGLDEQFF.

The table lists this clonotype with many counts. The chain has TRBV12-3 or TRBV12-4 and TRBJ1-1, with a possible D match to TRBD1 (5 bases). The V end was cut by 4 bases, the J end by 3 bases, with 9 bases between. This CDR3 is built from 13 residues. The CDR3 nucleotides read TGTGCCAGCAGTTCTACAGGATACACTGAAGCTTTCTTT. Its protein product is CASSSTGYTEAFF.

The genes are TRBV10-2 and TRBJ1-6, with a tentative D call TRBD1 (6 bases). The CDR3 length is 17 residues. Trimming cost V 2 bases and J 2 bases, with 13 bases left between them. Germline V gives CDR1 WSHSY, CDR2 SAAADI. In DNA, the CDR3 is TGCGCCAGCAGTGAGAATTGGAAGGGGGCCTATAATTCACCCCTCCACTTT. Amino acid sequence: CASSENWKGAYNSPLHF.

V is TRBV7-2 and J is TRBJ2-3; no clear D. The CDR3 spans 14 residues. The germline CDR1 and CDR2 sequences are SGHTA and FQGNSA. The V end lost 0 bases, the J end lost 0 bases, and 4 bases lay between the germline ends. The CDR3: CASSLATSTDTQYF. As DNA, the CDR3 is TGTGCCAGCAGCTTAGCGACTAGCACAGATACGCAGTATTTT. The whole variable domain, filled in from reference TRBV7-2 and TRBJ2-3, reads GAGVSQSPSNKVTEKGKDVELRCDPISGHTALYWYRQSLGQGLEFLIYFQGNSAPDKSGLPSDRFSAERTGGSVSTLTIQRTQQEDSAVYLCASSLATSTDTQYFGPGTRLTVL.

The count of this clonotype is one. V gene TRBV7-2 combines with J gene TRBJ2-3, with 9 nucleotides matching TRBD2. Per the germline V gene, CDR1 is SGHTA and CDR2 is FQGNSA. This CDR3 is 15 amino acids long. V was clipped by 1 base and J by 4 bases; unmatched bases: 3. This CDR3 is CASSLVAGDADTQYF. The CDR3 bases are TGTGCCAGCAGCTTAGTAGCGGGAGACGCAGATACGCAGTATTTT.

V usage is TRBV11-1 and J usage is TRBJ2-1, with 8 bases matching TRBD2. CDR1 and CDR2 (germline): SGHAT, FQDESV (reference sequence). The CDR3 consists of 15 residues. Trimming cost V 3 bases and J 4 bases; bases outside gene matches: 5. CDR3 DNA sequence: TGTGCCAGCAGCTTTGAACTAGCGGTATACAATGAGCAGTTCTTC. Its translation is CASSFELAVYNEQFF.

The genes are TRBV20-1 and TRBJ2-2; TRBD1 is a possible D gene (6 bases). The V gene's germline CDR1 is DFQATT and CDR2 SNEGSKA (reference sequence). V gave up 6 bases and J gave up 8 bases, with 22 bases separating them. The CDR3 is 15 amino acids. CDR3 in DNA: TGCAGTGCCCCCGATAGGGGGAACGGGATAGGGGAGCTGTTTTTT. Protein product: CSAPDRGNGIGELFF.